These 24 T cell receptor beta chains came from one sample sequenced in a study of blood T cell repertoires in COVID-19. Sequencing used immunoSEQ multiplex PCR; TCRdb keeps in-frame clones, though not all of them. Here the sample spans about 300,000 clones, 88% being singletons. Sequences were obtained from peripheral blood. These receptor sequences come from a woman in her twenties or thirties who had recovered from COVID-19.

This chain links TRBV7-2 with TRBJ1-3, with TRBD1 as a possible D gene (6 bases). From germline, CDR1 is SGHTA and CDR2 FQGNSA. The V end was cut by 3 bases, the J end by 0 bases, with 9 bases between. This CDR3 has 15 amino acids. The CDR3 DNA sequence: TGTGCCAGCAGCTTGCTAGGGGGCTCTGGAAACACCATATATTTT. It is translated as CASSLLGGSGNTIYF.

The rearrangement links TRBV6-1 to TRBJ1-3, with 7 bases that match TRBD1. V lost 1 base, J lost 3 bases, and 6 bases stayed unmatched. The germline V gene has CDR1 MNHNS and CDR2 SASEGT. The CDR3 consists of 16 residues. The CDR3: CASSEVVGGFGNTIYF. CDR3 nucleotide sequence: TGTGCCAGCAGTGAAGTTGTAGGGGGCTTTGGAAACACCATATATTTT.

This chain connects TRBV4-1 to TRBJ2-2, with D perhaps TRBD1 (6 bases). The CDR3 length is 18 residues. V lost 4 bases and J lost 1, with 19 bases in between. Germline CDR1 reads MGHRA; CDR2 reads YSYEKL. CDR3 nucleotide sequence: TGCGCCAGCAGCCGTCGACTTCTGGGGACAAAGAACACCGGGGAGCTGTTTTTT. As protein: CASSRRLLGTKNTGELFF.

This clone has a single count. V is TRBV5-5 and J is TRBJ2-3; D is perhaps TRBD2 (5 bases). The CDR3 spans 16 residues. The V end lost 3 bases, the J end lost 0 bases, and 14 bases lay between the germline ends. CDR1 is SGHKS, CDR2 YYEKEE, per germline (reference sequence). CDR3 sequence (DNA): TGTGCCAGCAGCTGGGCCGCGGGTGGTAGCACAGATACGCAGTATTTT. Encoded protein: CASSWAAGGSTDTQYF.

The chain carries TRBV10-3 and TRBJ1-2; D perhaps matches TRBD1 (6 bases). CDR1 ENHRY and CDR2 SYGVKD come from the germline V gene. Trimming took off 3 bases at V and 4 bases at J, with 9 bases between the two ends. The CDR3 has 13 amino acids. The CDR3 DNA follows: TGTGCCATCAGTGACAGGGGTCTCTATGGCTACACCTTC. Its protein product is CAISDRGLYGYTF.

The rearrangement uses TRBV7-2 and TRBJ1-1; a weak D match, TRBD1 (5 bases). The germline V gene encodes CDR1 SGHTA and CDR2 FQGNSA. The V end lost 2 bases, the J end lost 5 bases, and 9 bases lay between the germline ends. The CDR3 extends over 13 amino acids. DNA of the CDR3: TGTGCCAGCAGCTTATGGGGGGATACTGAAGCTTTCTTT. This encodes CASSLWGDTEAFF. The full variable domain, its missing parts supplied by reference TRBV7-2 and TRBJ1-1, is GAGVSQSPSNKVTEKGKDVELRCDPISGHTALYWYRQSLGQGLEFLIYFQGNSAPDKSGLPSDRFSAERTGGSVSTLTIQRTQQEDSAVYLCASSLWGDTEAFFGQGTRLTVV.

This clone occurred a few times. CDR3 DNA sequence: TGTGCCTGGAGTGTACACAGGGTTCGCGAGCAGTACTTC. It specifies CAWSVHRVREQYF. The rearrangement joins TRBV30 to TRBJ2-7; a possible D gene is TRBD1 (6 bases). Germline loops: CDR1 GTSNPN, CDR2 SVGIG (reference sequence). CDR3 length equals 13 residues. The germline V and J ends were trimmed by 0 bases and 6 bases, with 12 bases remaining between them.

This chain joins TRBV3-1 (or the pseudogene TRBV3-2) and TRBJ1-1; no reliable D call. The CDR3 sequence is 16 residues long. From germline, CDR1 is LGHDT and CDR2 YNNKEL (reference sequence). With 1 base removed from V and 0 bases from J, the gap between germline ends came to 12 bases. CDR3 sequence reads: CASSQAGISMNTEAFF. The DNA of the CDR3 is TGTGCCAGCAGCCAAGCGGGGATATCGATGAACACTGAAGCTTTCTTT.

This clone was found a few times. The rearrangement joins TRBV12-3 or TRBV12-4 to TRBJ1-5; the D is unclear. The CDR3 loop spans 12 amino acids. V lost 7 bases and J lost 6, with 10 bases in between. The CDR3 DNA sequence: TGTGCCAGCACCCACCCAGGTCAGCCCCAGCATTTT. It codes for CASTHPGQPQHF.

This CDR3 is CASSPHLRDRGGGYTF. The CDR3 DNA sequence: TGTGCCAGCAGTCCCCACCTCCGGGACAGGGGCGGGGGCTACACCTTC. V is TRBV28 and J is TRBJ1-2; 10 bases match TRBD1. Germline trimming cut 5 bases from V and 8 bases from J; bases unmatched to any gene: 14. Germline lookup yields CDR1 MDHEN and CDR2 SYDVKM. The CDR3 length is 16 residues.

The chain employs TRBV11-3 and TRBJ2-2; TRBD1 matches at 10 bases. The CDR3 is 20 residues long. CDR1 is SGHNT, CDR2 YENEEA, per germline. V gave up 0 bases and J gave up 0 bases; unmatched junction bases: 10. CDR3 amino acids: CASSLETPGQGFANTGELFF. The CDR3 nucleotides are TGTGCCAGCAGCTTAGAGACTCCGGGACAGGGGTTCGCGAACACCGGGGAGCTGTTTTTT.

The chain employs TRBV28 and TRBJ2-1; D possibly corresponds to TRBD2 (6 bases). The V end was cut by 4 bases, the J end by 8 bases, with 18 bases between. Germline-derived CDR1 and CDR2 are MDHEN and SYDVKM. The CDR3 extends over 15 amino acids. CDR3 DNA: TGTGCCAGCAGTTCGGGGACTTCGTTGGGGTATGAGCAGTTCTTC. Translated: CASSSGTSLGYEQFF.

This clone was found a few times. CDR3 DNA: TGTGCCACCTTCCCGAGGCACCGGGGTCCAATTCCTGAAGCTTTCTTT. Translating gives CATFPRHRGPIPEAFF. This chain connects TRBV21-1 to TRBJ1-1. TRBV21-1 is assigned pseudogene status. The CDR3 spans 16 residues.

This clone is a singleton in its sample. This chain uses TRBV24-1 with TRBJ2-7; 13 bases match TRBD2. Germline V gene data show CDR1 as KGHDR and CDR2 as SFDVKD. The CDR3 extends over 16 amino acids. With V trimmed by 3 bases and J by 7 bases, 8 bases remained unmatched. CDR3 sequence reads: CATSDPGTSGVLEQYF. The CDR3 DNA sequence: TGTGCCACCAGTGATCCGGGGACTAGCGGGGTCCTGGAGCAGTACTTC.

This clone was counted once. The V gene is TRBV12-5, the J gene TRBJ1-1; TRBD1 might be the D (6 bases). Germline CDR1 is LGHNT and CDR2 is FRNRAP. The length of the CDR3 is 14 residues. V lost 1 base to trimming and J lost 1 base, with 7 bases between them. In DNA, the CDR3 is TGTGCTAGTGGTTTGGGGACAGAGAACACTGAAGCTTTCTTT. Translating it yields CASGLGTENTEAFF.

This chain uses TRBV6-5 with TRBJ2-5, with D uncertain. Per the germline V gene, CDR1 is MNHEY and CDR2 is SVGAGI. The CDR3 sequence is 14 residues long. V was cut by 0 bases and J by 4 bases, with 9 bases left in between. The CDR3 region has the DNA TGTGCCAGCAGTTACTCTCCAGGCCCAGAGACCCAGTACTTC. Amino acids: CASSYSPGPETQYF.

CDR3 bases: TGTGCCAGCAGCGTCTCACCAGGTTTCCACGAGCAGTACTTC. This gives the protein CASSVSPGFHEQYF. The chain combines TRBV9 with TRBJ2-7; D remains unclear. This CDR3 comprises 14 residues. Trimming stripped 2 bases from V and 5 bases from J, with 14 bases between. Germline V lookup: CDR1 SGDLS, CDR2 YYNGEE.

The genes are TRBV6-5 and TRBJ1-1; no firm D call. The CDR3 loop spans 13 amino acids. Germline lookup yields CDR1 MNHEY and CDR2 SVGAGI. V lost 5 bases, J lost 4 bases, and 11 bases lay in between. CDR3 loop: CASSPDGSTEAFF. In DNA, the CDR3 is TGTGCCAGCAGTCCGGACGGGAGCACTGAAGCTTTCTTT.

The chain has TRBV2 and TRBJ1-5; perhaps TRBD1 as D (6 bases). Deletions cut 6 bases from V and 7 bases from J, with 13 bases between. Germline CDR1 is SNHLY and CDR2 is FYNNEI. This CDR3 spans 13 amino acids. CDR3 sequence (DNA): TGTGCCAGCAGCCCTTTAGGGGGACAGCCCCAGCATTTT. Its protein is CASSPLGGQPQHF.

The chain couples TRBV6-2 or TRBV6-3 to TRBJ2-7, with 10 bases lining up with TRBD2. The CDR3 totals 15 residues. CDR1 and CDR2 (germline): MNHEY, SVGEGT. Germline trimming cut 2 bases from V and 6 bases from J; bases unmatched to any gene: 7. The CDR3 region is CASSYGTSASAEQYF. The CDR3 DNA follows: TGTGCCAGCAGTTACGGGACTAGCGCATCGGCCGAGCAGTACTTC.

The chain combines TRBV11-1 with TRBJ2-2; the D gene is possibly TRBD1 (5 bases). The V and J ends lost 6 bases and 6 bases respectively, with 17 bases between them. The CDR3 runs 15 residues. Germline V gene sequence: CDR1 SGHAT, CDR2 FQDESV (reference sequence). The CDR3 here is CASSNGQGLAGELFF. The CDR3 DNA sequence: TGTGCCAGCAGTAACGGGCAGGGCTTAGCCGGGGAGCTGTTTTTT.

The V and J genes are TRBV30 and TRBJ2-7, with 8 positions matching TRBD1. CDR3 length: 17 amino acids. The germline V gene has CDR1 GTSNPN and CDR2 SVGIG (reference sequence). Losses at the gene ends were 5 bases for V and 0 bases for J; bases not matched to a gene: 15. CDR3: CAWSRGLQGEDSYEQYF. CDR3 DNA: TGTGCCTGGTCCAGGGGGCTACAGGGGGAGGACTCCTACGAGCAGTACTTC.

The rearrangement uses TRBV7-9 and TRBJ2-3; 9 bases agree with TRBD2. CDR3 length equals 18 residues. After removal of 8 bases from V and 2 bases from J, the junction contained 17 bases not matched to a gene. Germline V gene data show CDR1 as SEHNR and CDR2 as FQNEAQ (reference sequence). CDR3 residues: CASGKGGGAPPFTDTQYF. The CDR3 bases are TGTGCCAGCGGAAAGGGCGGGGGGGCTCCTCCGTTCACAGATACGCAGTATTTT. Looking up the rest from reference TRBV7-9 and TRBJ2-3 gives the full variable domain: DTGVSQNPRHKITKRGQNVTFRCDPISEHNRLYWYRQTLGQGPEFLTYFQNEAQLEKSRLLSDRFSAERPKGSFSTLEIQRTEQGDSAMYLCASGKGGGAPPFTDTQYFGPGTRLTVL.

The J gene is TRBJ2-5, the V gene TRBV2, with a weak D call TRBD2 (6 bases). CDR3 length equals 15 residues. The V gene lost 7 bases and the J gene lost 7 bases, with 22 bases spanning the gap. Germline CDR1 SNHLY, CDR2 FYNNEI. The CDR3 DNA follows: TGTGCCAGCACCCTAGGGTCGGGGGATGATTGGACCCAGTACTTC. The encoded protein is CASTLGSGDDWTQYF.